This T cell receptor beta chain was found in a study of CD8 T cells in Susac syndrome. Study outcomes and limitations: That the number of individuals in its TCR sequencing and HLA analysis was relatively small was acknowledged by the study.

Trimming left V 2 bases short and J 4 bases short, with 8 bases between. Germline CDR1 is SEHNR and CDR2 is FQNEAQ (reference sequence). The CDR3 runs to 13 residues. About this clonotype: The antigen remains undetermined.

cDNA came from about 0.51 to 1 ug RNA primed by random hexamers. TCRdb independently ran MiXCR on the immunoSEQ multiplex PCR reads; one entry per CDR3 protein. The sample yields over 95,000 distinct CDR3 sequences, about 90% seen once. The chain joins TRBV7-9 to TRBJ2-5; D is unresolved. This clonotype originated in a human donor in good health. Sequenced material: CD4+ T cells from PBMCs. The CDR3 sequence is CASSLRSGETQYF. CDR3 in DNA: TGTGCCAGCAGCTTACGGTCGGGAGAGACCCAGTACTTC.